Below, 2 T cell receptor beta chains from the same sample are listed, as sequenced in a study of shared clonotypes between healthy human individuals. TCRdb's table, derived via immunoSEQ multiplex PCR, lists solely in-frame clones and lacks some. The sample contains hundreds of thousands of clones, 60% to 75% of which appear only once. Input material: memory CD4+ T cells sorted from blood. Subset noted: CD45RA-negative fraction. These TCRs come from a young woman in good health.

Notes on this clone: A single base separates this from a much larger clone, so it may be a read error. This sequence joins TRBV27 and TRBJ2-7; the match to TRBD1 covers 7 bases. The CDR3 spans 16 residues. Trimming at V came to 5 bases and at J to 0 bases, leaving 10 bases not matched to a gene. Germline V CDR1 and CDR2: MNHEY, SMNVEV (reference sequence). The CDR3 sequence: CASSRGQEAISYEQYF. The CDR3 DNA sequence: TGTGCCAGCAGTCGCGGACAGGAGGCTATCTCCTACGAGCAGTACTTC.

In this sample, this clone turned up a few times. CDR3 in DNA: TGCGCCAGCAGCATCGGACAGGGTGATTATGGCTACACCTTC. Translated, it gives CASSIGQGDYGYTF. J is TRBJ1-2 and V is TRBV5-1, with 8 positions matching TRBD1. Germline-derived CDR1 and CDR2 are SGHRS and YFSETQ. The CDR3 runs to 14 residues. The J segment lost 5 bases and the V segment lost 4 bases, leaving 7 bases of the junction unmatched.